Listed below are T cell receptor beta chains from one sample, sequenced in a study of T cell responses to AZD1222 COVID-19 vaccine. Only in-frame clones appear in the TCRdb table, and some are missing; sequencing was by immunoSEQ multiplex PCR. The sample comprises under 110,000 clones, 86% of which are singletons, and 1.4% rests with the top ten. This material consisted of peripheral blood, taken on day 0 of AZD1222 vaccination. Receptor source: an adult in good health. The CDR3 runs from the conserved cysteine through the conserved F or W. Fields, in order: J gene, V gene, D gene, clone size, CDR3 DNA, CDR3 protein. The D gene is left open where the match is weak. Clone size is shown for a subset of rows, as once, few, many or a class of expanded clone.

TRBJ1-6 | TRBV7-6 | TRBD1 | NA | TGTGCCAGCAGCTTAGGGGACAGGGTGGTGGGTTCACCCCTCCACTTT | CASSLGDRVVGSPLHF
TRBJ1-3 | TRBV6-6 | NA | NA | TGTGCCAGCAGTTACTCCGGAGGGCCTGGAAACACCATATATTTT | CASSYSGGPGNTIYF
TRBJ1-1 | TRBV7-3 | NA | once | TGTGCCAGCAGCTCGATCCAGAACACTGAAGCTTTCTTT | CASSSIQNTEAFF
TRBJ1-5 | TRBV6-2/TRBV6-3 | TRBD1 | NA | TGTGCCAGCAGTTACTCATCCCGGGACAGGGGCAATCAGCCCCAGCATTTT | CASSYSSRDRGNQPQHF
TRBJ1-2 | TRBV14 | NA | few | TGTGCCAGCAGCCCAAGGTGGGGAGATGGCTACACCTTC | CASSPRWGDGYTF
TRBJ2-7 | TRBV7-8 | TRBD2 | NA | TGTGCCAGCAGCTGGACTAGTATCTACGAGCAGTACTTC | CASSWTSIYEQYF
TRBJ2-1 | TRBV5-4 | NA | NA | TGTGCCAGCAGCTTGAGGGCAGGGTGGGACAATGAGCAGTTCTTC | CASSLRAGWDNEQFF
TRBJ2-3 | TRBV5-4 | NA | NA | TGTGCCAGCAGCTTGGATCTCGGGCGCGCAGATACGCAGTATTTT | CASSLDLGRADTQYF
TRBJ1-4 | TRBV7-9 | TRBD1 | NA | TGTGCCAGCAGCTTCGGGACAGCTAATGAAAAACTGTTTTTT | CASSFGTANEKLFF
TRBJ1-2 | TRBV5-1 | NA | NA | TGCGCCAGCAGCTCAGGACAGCCTCTTAACTATGGCTACACCTTC | CASSSGQPLNYGYTF
TRBJ2-4 | TRBV7-2 | NA | NA | TGTGCCAGCAGCTTTGGGCAGGGGGCCAAAAACATTCAGTACTTC | CASSFGQGAKNIQYF
TRBJ1-5 | TRBV18 | NA | NA | TGTGCCAGCTCACCATCGGCCGTAGGGCAGCCCCAGCATTTT | CASSPSAVGQPQHF
TRBJ2-7 | TRBV27 | TRBD2 | NA | TGTGCCAGCAGTTTTAGCGGGAGGGCCTACGAGCAGTACTTC | CASSFSGRAYEQYF
TRBJ1-2 | TRBV11-2 | NA | few | TGTGCCAGCAGCTCCCCTTTGTTCAGGGCTGGCTACACCTTC | CASSSPLFRAGYTF
TRBJ2-1 | TRBV19 | NA | once | TGTGCCAGTAGTAGGTCAGTTCGGGGCAATGAGCAGTTCTTC | CASSRSVRGNEQFF
TRBJ1-2 | TRBV5-1 | NA | once | TGCGCCAGCAGCGGGCAGGGGACCTATGGCTACACCTTC | CASSGQGTYGYTF
TRBJ1-2 | TRBV3-1/TRBV3-2 | NA | NA | TGTGCCAGCAGCCAAGATGTCGGGGGCAGGGGCTACACCTTC | CASSQDVGGRGYTF
TRBJ2-1 | TRBV5-1 | TRBD2 | NA | TGCGCCAGCAGCTTGGAGGGAGGTCCTGGGAGGGCCCCCTACAATGAGCAGTTCTTC | CASSLEGGPGRAPYNEQFF
TRBJ2-2 | TRBV7-4 | NA | NA | TGTGCCAGCAGCGCCGGACATACGGGGTTGCCGAACACCGGGGAGCTGTTTTTT | CASSAGHTGLPNTGELFF
TRBJ2-3 | TRBV7-9 | NA | NA | TGTGCCAGCAGCTTTGGGGTCACAGATACGCAGTATTTT | CASSFGVTDTQYF
TRBJ1-4 | TRBV28 | NA | NA | TGTGCCAGCACCCAGGGAGGCCGAGTAGCGGAAAAACTGTTTTTT | CASTQGGRVAEKLFF
TRBJ1-5 | TRBV6-5 | TRBD1 | NA | TGTGCCAGCACCCAAAAAGGGACAGGGAATCAGCCCCAGCATTTT | CASTQKGTGNQPQHF
TRBJ2-3 | TRBV5-4 | TRBD1 | once | TGTGCCAGCAGCGGGGGACAGGTGCTGACAGATACGCAGTATTTT | CASSGGQVLTDTQYF
TRBJ1-4 | TRBV5-8 | NA | NA | TGTGCCAGCAGCTTGACGGGAGGTTTGCGGAAACTGTTTTTT | CASSLTGGLRKLFF
TRBJ1-2 | TRBV2 | NA | once | TGTGCCAGCAGTGAAAGGGGTGGCTACACCTTC | CASSERGGYTF
TRBJ2-5 | TRBV19 | TRBD2 | NA | TGTGCCAGTAGTATACTAGCGGGAGTGTCTGAGACCCAGTACTTC | CASSILAGVSETQYF
TRBJ1-4 | TRBV28 | NA | NA | TGTGCCAGCAGTAAGATGGGGGGCGATGAAAAACTGTTTTTT | CASSKMGGDEKLFF
TRBJ2-7 | TRBV28 | TRBD1 | NA | TGTGCCAGCAGCCGGGACAGCTACGAGCAGTACTTC | CASSRDSYEQYF
TRBJ2-5 | TRBV28 | TRBD1 | NA | TGTGCCAGCAGTTTAGACAGGGGAGTCCAAGAGACCCAGTACTTC | CASSLDRGVQETQYF
TRBJ1-5 | TRBV10-3 | NA | NA | TGTGCCATCAGTGGAACGGAACTGAGTCAGCCCCAGCATTTT | CAISGTELSQPQHF
TRBJ2-7 | TRBV6-1 | TRBD1 | NA | TGTGCCAGCAGTGAACGACAGGGCTACGAGCAGTACTTC | CASSERQGYEQYF
TRBJ2-3 | TRBV11-3 | NA | once | TGTGCCAGCAGCTTTTGGAGCGGAAACACAGATACGCAGTATTTT | CASSFWSGNTDTQYF
TRBJ1-5 | TRBV30 | NA | NA | TGTGCCTGGAGAGGACAGAGAAACCAGCCCCAGCATTTT | CAWRGQRNQPQHF
TRBJ2-7 | TRBV12-3/TRBV12-4 | NA | NA | TGTGCCAGCAGGTTCGGGGGCTCCTACGAGCAGTACTTC | CASRFGGSYEQYF
TRBJ2-7 | TRBV10-3 | TRBD1 | NA | TGTGCCATCAGTGTTGGGACAGGTCCGTACGAGCAGTACTTC | CAISVGTGPYEQYF
TRBJ1-2 | TRBV29-1 | TRBD1 | NA | TGCAGCGTTGATACGGGGGGACAGGCGATCGGATATGGCTACACCTTC | CSVDTGGQAIGYGYTF
TRBJ1-5 | TRBV10-3 | NA | NA | TGTGCCATCAGTGAGGGTGATGTGCGCAATCAGCCCCAGCATTTT | CAISEGDVRNQPQHF
TRBJ2-2 | TRBV9 | TRBD1 | NA | TGTGCCAGCAGCGTAGCTGGGACAGGGAACACCGGGGAGCTGTTTTTT | CASSVAGTGNTGELFF
TRBJ2-3 | TRBV30 | NA | few | TGTGCCTGTCGGGACAAAAACACAGATACGCAGTATTTT | CACRDKNTDTQYF
TRBJ2-3 | TRBV11-1 | NA | NA | TGTGCCAGCAGTTCTTCTAGCACAGATACGCAGTATTTT | CASSSSSTDTQYF
TRBJ2-3 | TRBV3-1/TRBV3-2 | NA | once | TGTGCCAGCAGCTCAACAGATACGCAGTATTTT | CASSSTDTQYF
TRBJ1-2 | TRBV5-4 | TRBD1 | NA | TGTGCCAGCAGCACGGGACAGGGCTATGGCTACACCTTC | CASSTGQGYGYTF